The following is a T cell receptor (beta chain) sequence with its context. Its antigen is still unknown. Amplification used 60 Vbeta primers and 13 Jbeta primers. Generated by immunoSEQ multiplex PCR, the TCRdb table keeps only in-frame clones and is missing some. Here the sample spans 80,000 to 100,000 clones, around 77% being singletons. The entry originates in a study of cytomegalovirus exposure and HLA in healthy donors. On the study more broadly: The Caucasian-associated ancestry cluster contained roughly four fifths of the roughly 390 genotyped donors.

Study conclusions and caveats: TCR beta V- and J-gene trimming was later associated with a missense DCLRE1C variant. Rarity marked most TCR sequences, yet some public TCRs occurred in many donors.

This CDR3 spans 15 amino acids. V shed 3 bases, J shed 4 bases, and the junction held 1 base outside the gene matches. Per the germline V gene, CDR1 is SGHNT and CDR2 is YYREEE (reference sequence). This TCR derives from a man aged 35-49 years in good health and CMV-seronegative. This sequence joins TRBV5-4 and TRBJ2-3; 14 bases agree with TRBD2. Sequenced material: PBMCs. DNA for the CDR3: TGTGCCAGCAGCTCGGGACTAGCGGGAGCAGATACGCAGTATTTT. Translating gives CASSSGLAGADTQYF.